The source of this TCR beta chain is a study of T cells in localized non-small cell lung cancer. Overall study findings and caveats: Adjacent uninvolved lung had the highest clonality, suggesting focused antigen responses. Of the top 100 tumor clones, median roughly 53 were in adjacent lung, around 28 among its top 100. Prolonged overall survival went with higher T cell density in the blood.

Using immunoSEQ multiplex PCR, the repertoire was profiled, and TCRdb retains in-frame clones only, with some absent. The data hold approximately 31,000 clones, with roughly 87% observed a single time. The ends lost 3 bases at V and 0 bases at J; junction bases unmatched: 3. Germline V CDR1 and CDR2: SGHTA, FQGNSA. This CDR3 has 16 amino acids. Details on this clone: Its specificity is unknown.

This clonotype originated in a man aged 40-75 years with stage III lung adenocarcinoma. The V call is TRBV7-2, the J call TRBJ2-2, with TRBD2 identical over 8 bases. The source material was peripheral blood mononuclear cells, sampled before any cancer treatment. The CDR3 is CASSFRGGPNTGELFF. For the CDR3, the DNA is TGTGCCAGCAGCTTCCGCGGGGGGCCGAACACCGGGGAGCTGTTTTTT.